These T cell receptor beta chains were read from a single sample in a study of blood T cells in healthy people across ages. TCRdb redid the calling of the 5' RACE reads with MiXCR, one entry per CDR3 protein. The repertoire holds about 1.8 million distinct CDR3 sequences, with 49% as singletons. Sample: blood. The receptors were sampled from a woman aged 40 to 55 in good health. Both conserved end residues are part of each CDR3. The D gene is left open where the match is weak. For some rows the clone size is stated as once, few or many, or as a class when expanded; others skip it.

D gene: -; clone size: -; J gene: TRBJ1-6; V gene: TRBV20-1; CDR3 protein: CSATSTGDSPLHF; CDR3 DNA: TGCAGTGCTACCTCCACTGGGGATTCACCCCTCCACTTT
D gene: -; clone size: -; J gene: TRBJ2-1; V gene: TRBV6-2/TRBV6-3; CDR3 protein: CASSYSLWDEQFF; CDR3 DNA: TGTGCCAGCAGTTACTCGTTGTGGGATGAGCAGTTCTTC
D gene: -; clone size: -; J gene: TRBJ1-2; V gene: TRBV7-9; CDR3 protein: CTSSLTGNSDGYTF; CDR3 DNA: TGTACCAGCAGCCTAACAGGGAATTCGGATGGCTACACCTTC
D gene: -; clone size: few; J gene: TRBJ2-1; V gene: TRBV7-2; CDR3 protein: CASSWRAGGHNEQFF; CDR3 DNA: TGTGCCAGCAGCTGGAGGGCTGGGGGGCACAATGAGCAGTTCTTC
D gene: TRBD1; clone size: -; J gene: TRBJ1-2; V gene: TRBV6-6; CDR3 protein: CATRTGGTLYGYTF; CDR3 DNA: TGTGCCACAAGGACAGGCGGAACTCTCTATGGCTACACCTTC
D gene: -; clone size: -; J gene: TRBJ2-1; V gene: TRBV14; CDR3 protein: CASSQEQVTEQFF; CDR3 DNA: TGTGCCAGCAGCCAAGAGCAAGTTACTGAGCAGTTCTTC
D gene: -; clone size: many; J gene: TRBJ2-3; V gene: TRBV7-2; CDR3 protein: CASSPGRGTDTQYF; CDR3 DNA: TGTGCCAGCAGCCCTGGAAGGGGCACAGATACGCAGTATTTT
D gene: -; clone size: -; J gene: TRBJ1-2; V gene: TRBV29-1; CDR3 protein: CSVEDFLRTSNYGYTF; CDR3 DNA: TGCAGCGTTGAAGACTTCTTGAGGACCTCTAACTATGGCTACACCTTC
D gene: TRBD1; clone size: few; J gene: TRBJ2-1; V gene: TRBV4-2; CDR3 protein: CASSLLLSGTGLEQFF; CDR3 DNA: TGTGCCAGCAGCCTCCTACTCTCCGGGACAGGGCTTGAGCAGTTCTTC
D gene: -; clone size: -; J gene: TRBJ1-3; V gene: TRBV12-3/TRBV12-4; CDR3 protein: CASSSPPGNTIYF; CDR3 DNA: TGTGCCAGCAGTTCCCCCCCTGGAAACACCATATATTTT
D gene: -; clone size: few; J gene: TRBJ2-4; V gene: TRBV18; CDR3 protein: CASSPLGFKNIQYF; CDR3 DNA: TGTGCCAGCTCACCACTTGGGTTCAAAAACATTCAGTACTTC
D gene: TRBD2; clone size: -; J gene: TRBJ2-5; V gene: TRBV20-1; CDR3 protein: CSASGGPIQETQYF; CDR3 DNA: TGCAGTGCCAGCGGGGGGCCTATCCAAGAGACCCAGTACTTC
D gene: -; clone size: -; J gene: TRBJ1-5; V gene: TRBV4-3; CDR3 protein: CASSPTIGAPQHF; CDR3 DNA: TGCGCCAGCAGCCCCACCATAGGAGCCCCCCAGCATTTT
D gene: -; clone size: -; J gene: TRBJ1-2; V gene: TRBV20-1; CDR3 protein: CSAPGGGPYGYTF; CDR3 DNA: TGCAGTGCCCCCGGGGGGGGACCCTATGGCTACACCTTC
D gene: -; clone size: few; J gene: TRBJ2-5; V gene: TRBV3-1; CDR3 protein: CASSKPFPGTQYF; CDR3 DNA: TGTGCCAGCAGCAAACCCTTTCCGGGAACCCAGTACTTC
D gene: -; clone size: -; J gene: TRBJ1-1; V gene: TRBV18; CDR3 protein: CASSPKGETGTEAFF; CDR3 DNA: TGTGCCAGCTCGCCTAAGGGGGAGACGGGCACTGAAGCTTTCTTT
D gene: TRBD1; clone size: -; J gene: TRBJ2-1; V gene: TRBV5-1; CDR3 protein: CASSWTGGNYNEQFF; CDR3 DNA: TGCGCCAGCAGCTGGACAGGGGGAAACTACAATGAGCAGTTCTTC
D gene: TRBD2; clone size: -; J gene: TRBJ2-4; V gene: TRBV7-2; CDR3 protein: CASSLGGVGKNIQYF; CDR3 DNA: TGTGCCAGCAGCTTGGGGGGGGTCGGCAAAAACATTCAGTACTTC
D gene: TRBD1; clone size: -; J gene: TRBJ2-7; V gene: TRBV20-1; CDR3 protein: CSASPGQRRYEQYF; CDR3 DNA: TGCAGTGCTAGTCCGGGACAGAGGAGGTACGAGCAGTACTTC
D gene: -; clone size: -; J gene: TRBJ2-1; V gene: TRBV20-1; CDR3 protein: CSAKYHEQFF; CDR3 DNA: TGCAGTGCGAAATACCATGAGCAGTTCTTC
D gene: -; clone size: -; J gene: TRBJ2-7; V gene: TRBV28; CDR3 protein: CASSTPGPFYEQYF; CDR3 DNA: TGTGCCAGCAGTACTCCGGGCCCCTTTTACGAGCAGTACTTC
D gene: TRBD2; clone size: -; J gene: TRBJ2-1; V gene: TRBV7-9; CDR3 protein: CASSPSGGSWNEQFF; CDR3 DNA: TGTGCCAGCAGCCCTAGCGGGGGCTCCTGGAATGAGCAGTTCTTC
D gene: TRBD1; clone size: -; J gene: TRBJ2-1; V gene: TRBV2; CDR3 protein: CARQSTGGVRNEQFF; CDR3 DNA: TGTGCCAGACAGTCCACAGGGGGCGTCCGCAATGAGCAGTTCTTC
D gene: TRBD2; clone size: few; J gene: TRBJ2-7; V gene: TRBV15; CDR3 protein: CATSRGLAGSYEQYF; CDR3 DNA: TGTGCCACCAGCAGAGGGCTAGCGGGGTCCTACGAGCAGTACTTC
D gene: -; clone size: -; J gene: TRBJ2-7; V gene: TRBV20-1; CDR3 protein: CSATQTGTLKYEQYF; CDR3 DNA: TGCAGTGCCACACAGACCGGGACACTAAAGTACGAGCAGTACTTC
D gene: -; clone size: -; J gene: TRBJ2-7; V gene: TRBV28; CDR3 protein: CASSGRGVDEQYF; CDR3 DNA: TGTGCCAGCAGTGGAAGGGGGGTTGACGAGCAGTACTTC
D gene: TRBD1; clone size: few; J gene: TRBJ1-2; V gene: TRBV20-1; CDR3 protein: CSAPKPGGSGGYTF; CDR3 DNA: TGCAGTGCTCCAAAGCCAGGGGGGAGCGGTGGCTACACCTTC
D gene: TRBD1; clone size: -; J gene: TRBJ1-5; V gene: TRBV6-2/TRBV6-3; CDR3 protein: CASSPQGTGGGQPQHF; CDR3 DNA: TGTGCCAGCAGTCCCCAGGGGACAGGGGGCGGTCAGCCCCAGCATTTT
D gene: -; clone size: -; J gene: TRBJ2-3; V gene: TRBV24-1; CDR3 protein: CATSNLQSPADTQYF; CDR3 DNA: TGTGCCACCAGTAATCTACAGTCACCGGCAGATACGCAGTATTTT
D gene: -; clone size: -; J gene: TRBJ1-2; V gene: TRBV6-2/TRBV6-3; CDR3 protein: CASRPTENYGYTF; CDR3 DNA: TGTGCCAGCAGACCCACAGAAAACTATGGCTACACCTTC